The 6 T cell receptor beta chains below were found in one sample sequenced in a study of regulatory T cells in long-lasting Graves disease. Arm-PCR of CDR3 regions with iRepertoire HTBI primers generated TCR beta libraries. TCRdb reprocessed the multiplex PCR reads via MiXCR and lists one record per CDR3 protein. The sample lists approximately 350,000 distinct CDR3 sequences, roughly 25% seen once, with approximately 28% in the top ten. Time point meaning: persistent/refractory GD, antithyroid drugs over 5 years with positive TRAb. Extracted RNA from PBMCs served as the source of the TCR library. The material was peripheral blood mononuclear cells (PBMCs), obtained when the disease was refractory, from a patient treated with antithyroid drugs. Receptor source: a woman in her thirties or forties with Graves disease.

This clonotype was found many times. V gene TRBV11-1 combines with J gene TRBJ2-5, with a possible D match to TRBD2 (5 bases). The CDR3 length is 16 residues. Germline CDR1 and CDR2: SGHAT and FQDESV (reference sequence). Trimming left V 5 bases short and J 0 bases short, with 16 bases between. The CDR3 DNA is TGTGCCAGCAGCCCGACCTATCGGGATTACCAAGAGACCCAGTACTTC. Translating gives CASSPTYRDYQETQYF.

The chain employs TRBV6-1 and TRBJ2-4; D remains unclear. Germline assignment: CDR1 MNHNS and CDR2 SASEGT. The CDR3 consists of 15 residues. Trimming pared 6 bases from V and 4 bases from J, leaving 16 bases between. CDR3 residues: CASRDLGSEKNIQYF. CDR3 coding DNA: TGTGCCAGCAGGGATTTGGGATCGGAGAAAAACATTCAGTACTTC.

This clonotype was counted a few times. CDR3 bases: TGTGCCAGCAGCTTATCTCCCGAGGCCAAAAACATTCAGTACTTC. It specifies CASSLSPEAKNIQYF. The chain couples TRBV7-8 to TRBJ2-4; D not resolved. CDR1 and CDR2 (germline): SGHVS, FQNEAQ. This CDR3 spans 15 amino acids. V lost 2 bases, J lost 1 base, and 9 bases lay in between.

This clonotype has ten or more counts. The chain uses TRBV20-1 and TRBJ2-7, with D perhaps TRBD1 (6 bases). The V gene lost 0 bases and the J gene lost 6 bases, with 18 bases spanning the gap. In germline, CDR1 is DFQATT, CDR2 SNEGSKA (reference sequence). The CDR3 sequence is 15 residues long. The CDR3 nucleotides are TGCAGTGCTAGAGAGGTAAACAGGGATTCCGGCGAGCAGTACTTC. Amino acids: CSAREVNRDSGEQYF.

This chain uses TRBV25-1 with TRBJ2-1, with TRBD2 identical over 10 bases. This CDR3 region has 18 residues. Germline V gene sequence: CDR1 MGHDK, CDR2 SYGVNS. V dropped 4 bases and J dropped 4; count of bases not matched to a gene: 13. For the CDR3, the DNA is TGTGCCAGCAGTGGATGGACTAGCGGTCCTAAGGGGTACAATGAGCAGTTCTTC. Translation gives CASSGWTSGPKGYNEQFF.

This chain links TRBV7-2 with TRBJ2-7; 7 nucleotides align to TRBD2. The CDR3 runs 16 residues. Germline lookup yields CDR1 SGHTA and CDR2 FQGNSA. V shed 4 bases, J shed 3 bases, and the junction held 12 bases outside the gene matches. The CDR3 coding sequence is TGTGCCAGCAGCTCCCGTAGGGCGGGAGACTTCTACGAGCAGTACTTC. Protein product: CASSSRRAGDFYEQYF.